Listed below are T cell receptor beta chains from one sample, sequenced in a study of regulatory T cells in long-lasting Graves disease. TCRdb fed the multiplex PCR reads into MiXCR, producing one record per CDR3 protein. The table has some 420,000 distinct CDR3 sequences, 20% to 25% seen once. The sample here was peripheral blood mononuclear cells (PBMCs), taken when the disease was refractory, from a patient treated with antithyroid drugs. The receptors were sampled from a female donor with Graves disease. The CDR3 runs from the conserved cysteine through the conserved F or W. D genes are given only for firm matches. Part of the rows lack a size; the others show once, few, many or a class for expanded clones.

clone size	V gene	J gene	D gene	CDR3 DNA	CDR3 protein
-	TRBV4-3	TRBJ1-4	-	TGCGCCAGCAGCCAAGGGAGACAAGAACTGTTTTTT	CASSQGRQELFF
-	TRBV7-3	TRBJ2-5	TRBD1	TGTGCCAGCAGCTTAGGGACAGGGGGCTTGGAGACCCAGTACTTC	CASSLGTGGLETQYF
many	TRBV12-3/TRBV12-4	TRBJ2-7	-	TGTGCCAGCCGCCCGGACAGCGCCTACGAGCAGTACTTC	CASRPDSAYEQYF
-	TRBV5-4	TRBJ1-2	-	TGTGCCAGCAGCTTGATCGGAGCCATGTCAGGCTACACCTTC	CASSLIGAMSGYTF
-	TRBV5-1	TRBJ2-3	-	TGCGCCAGCAGCTTTGGAGGGACAGGCACAGATACGCAGTATTTT	CASSFGGTGTDTQYF
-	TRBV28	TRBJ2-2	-	TGTGCCAGCAGTTTCGGGGGACTGGCCCCAGGGGAGCTGTTTTTT	CASSFGGLAPGELFF
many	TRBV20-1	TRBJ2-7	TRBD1	TGCAGTGCTAGAAAACTCACAGGGGTTGAGCCGTTTACCTACGAGCAGTACTTC	CSARKLTGVEPFTYEQYF
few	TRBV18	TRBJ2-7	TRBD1	TGTGCCAGCTCACCACCGAATAGGGGGCAAGGAGAGCAGTACTTC	CASSPPNRGQGEQYF
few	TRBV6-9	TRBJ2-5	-	TGTGCCAGCAGTTTTGCCGGGCTTTCAAGGGGAGAGACCCAGTACTTC	CASSFAGLSRGETQYF
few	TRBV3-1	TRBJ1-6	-	TGTGCCAGCAGCCAAGTCCTTACAGCGGGGTTGAATTCACCCCTCCACTTT	CASSQVLTAGLNSPLHF
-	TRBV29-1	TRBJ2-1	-	TGCAGCGTCCTCCGGGACCTCGAGCAGTTCTTC	CSVLRDLEQFF
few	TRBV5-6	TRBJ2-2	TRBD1	TGTGCCAGCACGGGACAGGGGGTCACCGGGGAGCTGTTTTTT	CASTGQGVTGELFF
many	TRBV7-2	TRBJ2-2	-	TGTGCCAGCAGCTCAGGACGGACCGGGGAGCTGTTTTTT	CASSSGRTGELFF
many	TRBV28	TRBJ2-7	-	TGTGCCAGCAGTTTATCGGCGGAAACCTACGAGCAGTACTTC	CASSLSAETYEQYF
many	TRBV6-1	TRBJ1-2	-	TGTGCCAGCAGTCATAGGTCTCCAGCTAACTATGGCTACACCTTC	CASSHRSPANYGYTF
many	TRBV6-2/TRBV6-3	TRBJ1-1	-	TGTGCCAGCAGTTACGCGGACAGCACTGAAGCTTTCTTT	CASSYADSTEAFF
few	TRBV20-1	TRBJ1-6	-	TGCAGTGCTAGGGACAGTACCCTGAGGACCCTCCACTTT	CSARDSTLRTLHF
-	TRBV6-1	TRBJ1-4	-	TGTGCCAGCGGGGGGGGCGGTGAAAAACTGTTTTTT	CASGGGGEKLFF
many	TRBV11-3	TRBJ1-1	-	TGTGCCAGCAGCCCAAATTCCCTCCGGGACACTGAAGCTTTCTTT	CASSPNSLRDTEAFF
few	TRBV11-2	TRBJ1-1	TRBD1	TGTGCCAGCAGCTGGCAGGGGGGCACTGAAGCTTTCTTT	CASSWQGGTEAFF
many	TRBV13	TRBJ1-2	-	TGTGCCAGCAGCTTTAAAGGAGTGGGCGGACTCTATGGCTACACCTTC	CASSFKGVGGLYGYTF
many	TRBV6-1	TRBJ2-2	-	TGTGCCAGCCGTGAAGGCGGGACCAACACCGGGGAGCTGTTTTTT	CASREGGTNTGELFF
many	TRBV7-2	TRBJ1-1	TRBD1	TGTGCCAGCAGCACCGACAGGGGCGGGACTGAAGCTTTCTTT	CASSTDRGGTEAFF
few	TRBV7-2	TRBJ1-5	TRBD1	TGTGCCAGCAGCTTAGAGGGGGGCAGGGGGAATCAGCCCCAGCATTTT	CASSLEGGRGNQPQHF
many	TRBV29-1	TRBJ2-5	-	TGCAGCGTTGAACCGGACGGCGGGGAGACCCAGTACTTC	CSVEPDGGETQYF
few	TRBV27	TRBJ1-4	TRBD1	TGTGCCAGCAGTTTAACAGGGGGCTGGGAAAAACTGTTTTTT	CASSLTGGWEKLFF